The T cell receptor beta chain under discussion was sequenced for a study of spatial heterogeneity in lung cancer. TCRdb analysed the 5' RACE reads with MiXCR anew, one entry per CDR3 protein. This sample has approximately 110,000 distinct CDR3 sequences, with approximately 10% found just once. Time point indicated: blood at routine non-recurrence follow-up after resection. From tumor, nontumor lung or frozen PBMC, whole RNA was taken unsorted for sequencing. This clonotype was found a few times. This CDR3 region has 14 residues. The trim removed 6 bases at V and 0 bases at J, leaving 3 bases unmatched. CDR1 is SQVTM and CDR2 is ANQGSEA in the germline V gene.

The sample in question was PBMCs, obtained at follow-up. The chain is built from TRBV29-1 and TRBJ1-5, with TRBD1 identical over 9 bases. The TCR comes from a female donor with early-stage non-small cell lung cancer. The CDR3 DNA reads as TGCAGCGTAGCGGGACAGGGTAGCAATCAGCCCCAGCATTTT. This translates into CSVAGQGSNQPQHF.